Shown below are 8 T cell receptor beta chains from a single sample sequenced in a study of blood T cells in healthy people across ages. Together with a sample-barcoded 5' primer, a J-beta primer mix was included in a second PCR lasting roughly 6 to 12 cycles. TCRdb recomputed calls from the 5' RACE reads with MiXCR, one row per CDR3 protein. The repertoire has some 900,000 distinct CDR3 sequences, roughly 26% of them found once; the top ten carry roughly 17%. Sequenced: blood. The receptors come from a woman of 80 years or more in good health.

The J gene is TRBJ2-1, the V gene TRBV20-1, with TRBD2 identical over 9 bases. Germline trimming cut 5 bases from V and 6 bases from J; bases unmatched to any gene: 11. Germline-derived CDR1 and CDR2 are DFQATT and SNEGSKA (reference sequence). The CDR3 is made up of 15 amino acids. The CDR3 sequence is CSAPILGLAANEQFF. The CDR3 nucleotides are TGCAGTGCTCCCATCCTGGGACTAGCAGCCAATGAGCAGTTCTTC.

This clonotype was seen many times. V gene TRBV5-1 combines with J gene TRBJ2-5; 10 bases agree with TRBD1. The trim removed 2 bases at V and 5 bases at J, leaving 9 bases unmatched. There are 16 residues in the CDR3. In germline, CDR1 is SGHRS, CDR2 YFSETQ. The CDR3 sequence is CASSLLLSGQGETQYF. The CDR3 nucleotides read TGCGCCAGCAGCTTACTGTTGTCGGGACAGGGGGAGACCCAGTACTTC.

This clonotype was recorded once. A much larger clonotype is one base distant, so this may be a read error. V and J are TRBV2 and TRBJ2-7, with 7 bases identical to TRBD1. The J call may be incorrect, as the DNA end agrees better with TRBJ2-5. This CDR3 spans 15 amino acids. Germline CDR1 SNHLY, CDR2 FYNNEI. The CDR3: CASRRNGQETGTQYF. For the CDR3, the DNA is TGTGCCAGCAGACGAAACGGACAGGAGACAGGGACCCAGTACTTC.

To note about this clonotype: This may be a read error: a much more frequent sequence differs by one nucleotide. The chain carries TRBV6-5 and TRBJ2-1; 7 bases line up with TRBD1. The trim removed 7 bases at V and 6 bases at J, leaving 6 bases unmatched. There are 13 residues in the CDR3. Germline V CDR1 and CDR2: MNHEY, SVGAGI. The CDR3 reads CASTPGQSNEQFF. The CDR3 bases are TGTGCCAGCACCCCGGGACAGTCCAATGAGCAGTTCTTC.

The rearrangement links TRBV5-1 to TRBJ1-1; D not resolved. The CDR3 is 13 residues long. Trimming took off 0 bases at V and 6 bases at J, with 9 bases between the two ends. Germline lookup yields CDR1 SGHRS and CDR2 YFSETQ. CDR3 loop: CASSLGPNSEAFF. The DNA of the CDR3 is TGCGCCAGCAGCTTGGGGCCTAACTCTGAAGCTTTCTTT.

The gene calls are TRBV24-1 and TRBJ2-5, with D possibly TRBD2 on 6 matching bases. The V gene lost 6 bases and the J gene lost 11 bases, with 18 bases spanning the gap. This CDR3 spans 13 amino acids. Germline CDR1 is KGHDR and CDR2 is SFDVKD. The CDR3 region has the DNA TGTGCCACCAGTAAGGGAGGCGTAAATGAGCAGTACTTC. Protein sequence: CATSKGGVNEQYF.

This clonotype was detected ten times or more. The rearrangement joins TRBV6-6 to TRBJ1-1, with D hard to call. This CDR3 has 12 amino acids. Germline V gene data show CDR1 as MNHNY and CDR2 as SVGAGI (reference sequence). The V end was cut by 6 bases, the J end by 7 bases, with 12 bases between. The CDR3 loop is CASSRNTGEAFF. CDR3 in DNA: TGTGCCAGCAGCAGAAACACCGGTGAAGCTTTCTTT.

This clonotype has at least ten counts. The chain employs TRBV2 and TRBJ2-6; 9 nucleotides match TRBD1. Germline trimming cut 8 bases from V and 2 bases from J; bases unmatched to any gene: 4. The V gene's germline CDR1 is SNHLY and CDR2 FYNNEI. The CDR3 has 15 amino acids. CDR3 protein: CASSRTGAGANVLTF. CDR3 coding DNA: TGTGCCAGCTCAAGGACAGGGGCTGGGGCCAACGTCCTGACTTTC.